Listed below are T cell receptor beta chains from one sample, sequenced in a study of T cells in Graves' hyperthyroidism and ophthalmopathy. One entry per CDR3 protein, called by TCRdb with MiXCR from the multiplex PCR reads. Of approximately 400,000 distinct CDR3 sequences detected, 15% appear once; the ten largest clones hold approximately 30%. The sample was blood. All receptors come from a woman aged 30 to 39 with Graves' hyperthyroidism. Each CDR3 is given with its conserved first and last residue. For some rows the clone size is stated as once, few or many, or as a class when expanded; others skip it.

J gene | clone size | V gene | CDR3 protein
TRBJ2-3 | NA | TRBV3-1 | CASSQGVGITDTQYF
TRBJ2-2 | few | TRBV5-1 | CASSLAGAVGELFF
TRBJ2-3 | many | TRBV2 | CASRRGTSGRQDTQYF
TRBJ1-2 | NA | TRBV25-1 | CASSEYGQGHGYTF
TRBJ2-5 | few | TRBV6-1 | CASSPGGLGETQYF
TRBJ2-3 | many | TRBV27 | CASRDELGSLDTQYF
TRBJ1-5 | NA | TRBV28 | CASSSGFEGTDQPQHF
TRBJ2-4 | NA | TRBV7-8 | CASSLVRQSGAKNIQYF
TRBJ2-2 | many | TRBV27 | CASSLTGIISSGRWTGELFF
TRBJ2-7 | many | TRBV18 | CASSPRQKHEQYF
TRBJ2-7 | many | TRBV11-1 | CASSPADWYEQYF
TRBJ2-1 | many | TRBV3-1 | CASSDPADNEQFF
TRBJ2-7 | many | TRBV24-1 | CATSHQGPGEEQYF
TRBJ2-1 | NA | TRBV7-9 | CASTHFTNEQFF
TRBJ2-1 | many | TRBV7-9 | CASSWGLVSYNEQFF
TRBJ2-7 | NA | TRBV3-1 | CASNQVASGSYEQYF
TRBJ2-2 | NA | TRBV5-4 | CASRPDRALTGELFF
TRBJ2-7 | few | TRBV9 | CASSIRDSSPYEQYF
TRBJ2-2 | many | TRBV6-1 | CASSYGLAGTTGELFF
TRBJ1-5 | many | TRBV24-1 | CATSESNQGNQPQHF
TRBJ2-3 | NA | TRBV24-1 | CATSGRSTDTQYF
TRBJ1-6 | NA | TRBV30 | CAWNGQGRTPLHF
TRBJ2-4 | few | TRBV19 | CASRLNGPYKNIQYF
TRBJ2-4 | NA | TRBV5-1 | CASRFDELNIQYF
TRBJ2-7 | many | TRBV7-2 | CASSLDYGGTYEQYF
TRBJ2-2 | NA | TRBV19 | CASRGYTGELFF
TRBJ2-1 | many | TRBV30 | CAWSALNEQFF
TRBJ1-3 | NA | TRBV28 | CASSFPRDESGNTIYF
TRBJ1-4 | many | TRBV30 | CAWSLGQLLNEKLFF
TRBJ1-5 | NA | TRBV6-2/TRBV6-3 | CASSYLQQPQHF
TRBJ2-5 | NA | TRBV7-6 | CASSYQTPGLASQETQYF
TRBJ2-5 | many | TRBV20-1 | CSARDGQAQETQYF